This T cell receptor (beta chain) originates from a study of cytomegalovirus exposure and HLA in healthy donors. Broader study findings: Published work reported that the classifier diagnosed cytomegalovirus status with high specificity and sensitivity. Later genetic work tied a missense DCLRE1C variant to beta-chain V and J trimming.

The CDR3 is 13 residues long. Trimming took 1 base from V and 4 from J, leaving 5 bases between them. Per the germline V gene, CDR1 is LGHNA and CDR2 is YNFKEQ. The PCR employed 60 Vbeta primers together with 13 Jbeta primers. Authors' analysis steps: Later analysis identified 88 million or so unique TCR beta chains, roughly 11 million shared. Repertoires were generated with immunoSEQ multiplex PCR, while TCRdb's copy carries only in-frame clones and drops some. V and J calls and clone size follow that table, whereas D and trimming were derived from the DNA. The sample holds roughly 75,000 clones. On this clone: The target antigen is unknown.

The rearrangement uses TRBV4-2 and TRBJ1-5, with D uncertain. The receptor was isolated from a man aged 35-49 years in good health and CMV-seronegative. Sequencing was done on a sample of PBMCs. The CDR3 nucleotides read TGTGCCAGCAGCCAAGGGAGAAATCAGCCCCAGCATTTT. Its protein product is CASSQGRNQPQHF.